This TCR beta chain was found in a study of cytotoxic CD8 clonotypes in ibrutinib-treated CLL (dated by TCRdb to 2020 to 2022). In the study overall: The cohort was composed of 10 to 11 relapsed/refractory and fewer than 16 treatment-naive patients; IGHV unmutated status was identified in approximately 18 patients. Patients were still on ibrutinib when every remission and progressive disease sample was collected. Longitudinal samples were obtainable from about 30% of the roughly 90 participants in the trial. Responses were partial in around 25 patients and complete in 2; after median around 66 months follow-up, some 14 stayed in remission and 12 progressed. Samples averaged approximately 250,000 productive templates and about 94,000 productive rearrangements. Cryopreserved peripheral blood mononuclear cells were obtained before treatment, at response, and at either sustained remission or disease progression. The response samples were drawn at a median of approximately twelve months into treatment, with a range of roughly 6 to 40 months.

The intended sense of this specimen's time point label: around 25 months on ibrutinib. For TCR beta library preparation, around 1.9 micrograms of genomic DNA were extracted from the cryopreserved PBMCs. Longitudinal blood samples from CLL patients on ibrutinib monotherapy underwent high-throughput TCR beta sequencing. The patients took part in an open-label, single-center phase 2 trial of ibrutinib monotherapy. V and J are truncated by 1 base and 2 bases respectively, leaving an intervening sequence of 12 bases. CDR1 and CDR2 were assigned from the germline V gene as SGHTA and FQGNSA. Including cysteine and phenylalanine, the CDR3 has 15 amino acids. Here the CDR3 DNA is all that survives: 45 bases in frame from base 1. With regard to this clone: Its antigen target is currently unknown. Base qualities are not provided; no much larger clone lies one nucleotide away.

The goal of deep resolution MiSeq sequencing was a depth between 1 in 1 million and 1 in 200,000 T cells, and coverage averaged 10x per clonotype. TCR beta libraries were generated with the immunoSEQ hsTCRB Kit. As for how the authors treated the data: ImmunoSEQ Data Assistant and ImmunoSEQ Analyzer were used for data analysis, and V, D and J genes were assigned according to IMGT definitions. Clonality, which ranges from 0 to 1, was calculated by subtracting the normalized Shannon entropy of productive rearrangement frequencies from one. Only overrepresented clonotypes making up at least 0.05% of the repertoire of each patient were included in the public clonotype analysis. Thirteen age-matched healthy donor repertoires from immuneACCESS served as clonality controls. The table comes from immuneACCESS by way of TCRdb, which keeps in-frame sequences with V and J called. Part of the clones is missing from these tables; in studies checked, under half for an unresolved V gene and the rest for unknown reasons. That table furnishes V, J and clone size, whereas the DNA furnished D and trimming. For this sample the table gives some 200,000 clones, of which approximately 68% were detected only once. Clones ranked in the top ten supply roughly 13% of the sample.

The research as a whole found: Baseline clonality exceeded that of age-matched healthy donors and correlated strongly with circulating CD8+ T-cell counts. Sampling times were not matched between patients in sustained remission and patients whose disease was progressing, and lymph node repertoires were not examined. Clonality increased at ibrutinib response, stayed stable in sustained remission, and fell back toward baseline at progression. Public clonotypes were found to be uncommon and were observed to contract or remain stable during treatment; the increase in clonality was shown to reflect expansion of private clonotypes at ibrutinib response.

The source was PBMCs, collected after 24 months of ibrutinib treatment. This TCR came from a human donor with chronic lymphocytic leukemia. The chain was built from TRBV7-2 and TRBJ2-7, and the D gene may be TRBD2, 5 bases matching. The DNA sequence reads TGTGCCAGCAGCTTAGTTGGCGGGCCCCCCTACGAGCAGTACTTC. Translated, this is CASSLVGGPPYEQYF.